Listed below are T cell receptor beta chains from one sample, sequenced in a study of glioma-infiltrating T cells after dendritic cell vaccination. TCRdb keeps only in-frame clones here, not all; method: immunoSEQ multiplex PCR. Of about 73,000 clones in the sample, around 80% were seen once. This sample comprised blood, obtained before dendritic cell vaccination. The receptors here all came from a human donor with glioblastoma. The CDR3 runs from the conserved cysteine through the conserved F or W. The order of the fields is D gene, J gene, V gene, clone size, CDR3 DNA, CDR3 protein. The D gene is left open where the match is weak. Not all rows give a size; the values are once, few, many and, for expanded clones, a class.

D gene: NA
J gene: TRBJ1-1
V gene: TRBV10-3
clone size: NA
CDR3 DNA: TGTGCCATCAACTGGGACACGAACACTGAAGCTTTCTTT
CDR3 protein: CAINWDTNTEAFF

D gene: NA
J gene: TRBJ2-2
V gene: TRBV4-2
clone size: NA
CDR3 DNA: TGTGCCAGCAGCCACCCCCAGTTCCGGGGAGATGGCACCGGGGAGCTGTTTTTT
CDR3 protein: CASSHPQFRGDGTGELFF

D gene: NA
J gene: TRBJ1-2
V gene: TRBV5-5
clone size: few
CDR3 DNA: TGTGCCAGCAGCCAAGATGACTTAGGATCGAGCTACTATGGCTACACCTTC
CDR3 protein: CASSQDDLGSSYYGYTF

D gene: TRBD2
J gene: TRBJ2-1
V gene: TRBV18
clone size: NA
CDR3 DNA: TGTGCCAGCTCACCAGGGGGGACTAGCGGTCATGAGCAGTTCTTC
CDR3 protein: CASSPGGTSGHEQFF

D gene: NA
J gene: TRBJ2-6
V gene: TRBV18
clone size: NA
CDR3 DNA: TGTGCCAGCTCACCAATGGGGCTCTCTGGGGCCAACGTCCTGACTTTC
CDR3 protein: CASSPMGLSGANVLTF

D gene: NA
J gene: TRBJ1-2
V gene: TRBV5-4
clone size: NA
CDR3 DNA: TGTGCCAGCAGCTTGGCCGCAGGGGACTATGGCTACACCTTC
CDR3 protein: CASSLAAGDYGYTF

D gene: NA
J gene: TRBJ1-1
V gene: TRBV6-5
clone size: NA
CDR3 DNA: TGTGCCAGCAGTTCCCCGCGTGAAGCTTTCTTT
CDR3 protein: CASSSPREAFF

D gene: NA
J gene: TRBJ2-7
V gene: TRBV5-6
clone size: NA
CDR3 DNA: TGTGCCAGCGGCCGCGGGATACTACTCACTTACGAGCAGTACTTC
CDR3 protein: CASGRGILLTYEQYF

D gene: TRBD1
J gene: TRBJ2-2
V gene: TRBV5-8
clone size: few
CDR3 DNA: TGTGCCAGCAGCTTGGGGACAGGGGTATACACCGGGGAGCTGTTTTTT
CDR3 protein: CASSLGTGVYTGELFF

D gene: TRBD2
J gene: TRBJ2-1
V gene: TRBV6-1
clone size: NA
CDR3 DNA: TGTGCCAGCAGTGGTCTTACTAGCGGGGGGACTCATGAGCAGTTCTTC
CDR3 protein: CASSGLTSGGTHEQFF

D gene: TRBD1
J gene: TRBJ1-2
V gene: TRBV9
clone size: NA
CDR3 DNA: TGTGCCAGCAGCGGAGGACAGGGTGCTTACGGCTACACCTTC
CDR3 protein: CASSGGQGAYGYTF

D gene: NA
J gene: TRBJ2-1
V gene: TRBV11-2
clone size: NA
CDR3 DNA: TGTGCCAGCAGCTTAGGGGCGGTAGTCGTCCCAGGGGAGCAGTTCTTC
CDR3 protein: CASSLGAVVVPGEQFF

D gene: TRBD1
J gene: TRBJ1-1
V gene: TRBV19
clone size: few
CDR3 DNA: TGTGCCAGTAGTTCGGGACAGGCCAAGCGGGGAGCTGAAGCTTTCTTT
CDR3 protein: CASSSGQAKRGAEAFF

D gene: TRBD2
J gene: TRBJ2-7
V gene: TRBV5-6
clone size: NA
CDR3 DNA: TGTGCCAGCAGCAAAATGGGGGGGGGTTACTACGAGCAGTACTTC
CDR3 protein: CASSKMGGGYYEQYF

D gene: NA
J gene: TRBJ2-7
V gene: TRBV5-1
clone size: NA
CDR3 DNA: TGCGCCAGCAGACCCGGACAGCCCTACGAGCAGTACTTC
CDR3 protein: CASRPGQPYEQYF

D gene: NA
J gene: TRBJ1-1
V gene: TRBV7-6
clone size: NA
CDR3 DNA: TGTGCCAGCAGCTTAACACAGGGCCAGAACACTGAAGCTTTCTTT
CDR3 protein: CASSLTQGQNTEAFF

D gene: TRBD1
J gene: TRBJ2-5
V gene: TRBV6-1
clone size: NA
CDR3 DNA: TGTGCCAGCAGTGGGGGACAGGGGATCCAAGAGACCCAGTACTTC
CDR3 protein: CASSGGQGIQETQYF

D gene: NA
J gene: TRBJ1-5
V gene: TRBV2
clone size: once
CDR3 DNA: TGTGCCAGCAGTGATTTGAGGGCTGATCAGCCCCAGCATTTT
CDR3 protein: CASSDLRADQPQHF

D gene: TRBD1
J gene: TRBJ1-2
V gene: TRBV25-1
clone size: NA
CDR3 DNA: TGTGCCAGCAGTGAATCAGGGGGAATTGATGGCTACACCTTC
CDR3 protein: CASSESGGIDGYTF

D gene: TRBD2
J gene: TRBJ2-5
V gene: TRBV15
clone size: NA
CDR3 DNA: TGTGCCACCGGGAGGGTACAAGAGACCCAGTACTTC
CDR3 protein: CATGRVQETQYF

D gene: NA
J gene: TRBJ1-6
V gene: TRBV14
clone size: NA
CDR3 DNA: TGTGCCAGCAGCCAAGCAGGTCTCTCACCCCTCCACTTT
CDR3 protein: CASSQAGLSPLHF

D gene: TRBD1
J gene: TRBJ2-2
V gene: TRBV27
clone size: NA
CDR3 DNA: TGTGCCAGCAGTTTCAGGGCTTTTAGACAGGGGGGAAACACCGGGGAGCTGTTTTTT
CDR3 protein: CASSFRAFRQGGNTGELFF

D gene: TRBD1
J gene: TRBJ1-5
V gene: TRBV2
clone size: NA
CDR3 DNA: TGTGCCAGCAGTAGGGACAGGTCCACTCATAGTAATCAGCCCCAGCATTTT
CDR3 protein: CASSRDRSTHSNQPQHF

D gene: NA
J gene: TRBJ2-2
V gene: TRBV7-7
clone size: NA
CDR3 DNA: TGTGCCAGCAGCTCCCAGTGGAACACCGGGGAGCTGTTTTTT
CDR3 protein: CASSSQWNTGELFF

D gene: TRBD2
J gene: TRBJ2-3
V gene: TRBV27
clone size: NA
CDR3 DNA: TGTGCCAGCAGAGCCGGGACTAGCGGGCTCACGCAGTATTTT
CDR3 protein: CASRAGTSGLTQYF

D gene: NA
J gene: TRBJ1-6
V gene: TRBV12-5
clone size: NA
CDR3 DNA: TGTGCTAGTGGTTTGACGTACGGACAGAGTAATTCACCCCTCCACTTT
CDR3 protein: CASGLTYGQSNSPLHF

D gene: TRBD1
J gene: TRBJ1-4
V gene: TRBV6-1
clone size: few
CDR3 DNA: TGTGCCAGCAGCCTGACAGGGGGAGCAAATGAAAAACTGTTTTTT
CDR3 protein: CASSLTGGANEKLFF

D gene: TRBD1
J gene: TRBJ1-1
V gene: TRBV30
clone size: NA
CDR3 DNA: TGTGCCTGGAAGGGGACAGACGTAGGAAAAGCTTTCTTT
CDR3 protein: CAWKGTDVGKAFF

D gene: NA
J gene: TRBJ1-5
V gene: TRBV23-1
clone size: NA
CDR3 DNA: TGCGCCAGCAGTCAATGGCAGGGTCCAGGTCAGCCCCAGCATTTT
CDR3 protein: CASSQWQGPGQPQHF

D gene: NA
J gene: TRBJ1-2
V gene: TRBV5-1
clone size: NA
CDR3 DNA: TGCGCCAGCAGCCTGACTGACTATGGCTACACCTTC
CDR3 protein: CASSLTDYGYTF

D gene: TRBD1
J gene: TRBJ1-2
V gene: TRBV9
clone size: NA
CDR3 DNA: TGTGCCAGCAGCGTAGGACAGGGGAGCGGCTACACCTTC
CDR3 protein: CASSVGQGSGYTF

D gene: TRBD2
J gene: TRBJ2-7
V gene: TRBV5-4
clone size: NA
CDR3 DNA: TGTGCCACGAGCGGGGGTAATACCTACGAGCAGTACTTC
CDR3 protein: CATSGGNTYEQYF

D gene: TRBD2
J gene: TRBJ2-2
V gene: TRBV10-3
clone size: NA
CDR3 DNA: TGTGCCATCGCCATACTAGCGGGGGGTCAAACCGGGGAGCTGTTTTTT
CDR3 protein: CAIAILAGGQTGELFF

D gene: TRBD1
J gene: TRBJ2-1
V gene: TRBV6-5
clone size: NA
CDR3 DNA: TGTGCCAGCAGTGGAAAGGGACAGGGTTGGCGTGAGCAGTTCTTC
CDR3 protein: CASSGKGQGWREQFF

D gene: NA
J gene: TRBJ1-5
V gene: TRBV7-2
clone size: NA
CDR3 DNA: TGTGCCAGCAGCTACGAGGGTGGGACACGGGGGGTGGGCAATCAGCCCCAGCATTTT
CDR3 protein: CASSYEGGTRGVGNQPQHF

D gene: TRBD2
J gene: TRBJ2-1
V gene: TRBV7-2
clone size: NA
CDR3 DNA: TGTGCCAGCAGCAACTCCTGGGGGGGACACAATGAGCAGTTCTTC
CDR3 protein: CASSNSWGGHNEQFF

D gene: TRBD1
J gene: TRBJ2-1
V gene: TRBV5-1
clone size: NA
CDR3 DNA: TGCGCCAGCAGCTCCTATGGACAGGGCTATGAGCAGTTCTTC
CDR3 protein: CASSSYGQGYEQFF

D gene: NA
J gene: TRBJ1-4
V gene: TRBV5-1
clone size: NA
CDR3 DNA: TGCGCCAGCAGCTTGGACACCGGGACTGGACGATCAACTAATGAAAAACTGTTTTTT
CDR3 protein: CASSLDTGTGRSTNEKLFF

D gene: NA
J gene: TRBJ2-5
V gene: TRBV5-1
clone size: NA
CDR3 DNA: TGCGCCAGCAGCAGTGGGGACACACAAGAGACCCAGTACTTC
CDR3 protein: CASSSGDTQETQYF

D gene: NA
J gene: TRBJ2-7
V gene: TRBV27
clone size: once
CDR3 DNA: TGTGCCAGCAGTGTCCGGACAGATCGGGCCTACGAGCAGTACTTC
CDR3 protein: CASSVRTDRAYEQYF

D gene: TRBD1
J gene: TRBJ2-3
V gene: TRBV4-1
clone size: NA
CDR3 DNA: TGCGCCAGCAGTCTCGCAGGGGGTGGTACAGATACGCAGTATTTT
CDR3 protein: CASSLAGGGTDTQYF

D gene: NA
J gene: TRBJ2-5
V gene: TRBV1
clone size: NA
CDR3 DNA: TGCACCAGCAGCCATCACCGACAGGGCGGAGACCAAGAGACCCAGTACTTC
CDR3 protein: CTSSHHRQGGDQETQYF

D gene: TRBD1
J gene: TRBJ1-2
V gene: TRBV19
clone size: NA
CDR3 DNA: TGTGCCAGTAGTATAGGAACAGGGGCTAACTATGGCTACACCTTC
CDR3 protein: CASSIGTGANYGYTF

D gene: NA
J gene: TRBJ1-1
V gene: TRBV7-2
clone size: NA
CDR3 DNA: TGTGCCAGCAGCAAATACAGCACTGAAGCTTTCTTT
CDR3 protein: CASSKYSTEAFF

D gene: NA
J gene: TRBJ1-5
V gene: TRBV5-1
clone size: NA
CDR3 DNA: TGCGCCAGCAGGGCAGACACGAACAATCAGCCCCAGCATTTT
CDR3 protein: CASRADTNNQPQHF

D gene: NA
J gene: TRBJ1-4
V gene: TRBV27
clone size: NA
CDR3 DNA: TGTGCCAGCAGTTTCCGAGGGGGAGAAAAACTGTTTTTT
CDR3 protein: CASSFRGGEKLFF

D gene: NA
J gene: TRBJ2-1
V gene: TRBV7-3
clone size: NA
CDR3 DNA: TGTGCCAGCAGCCCCGCGGGCTACAATGAGCAGTTCTTC
CDR3 protein: CASSPAGYNEQFF

D gene: NA
J gene: TRBJ2-7
V gene: TRBV6-1
clone size: once
CDR3 DNA: TGTGCCAGCAGCTTGGGCAGGGCCCCCTACGAGCAGTACTTC
CDR3 protein: CASSLGRAPYEQYF

D gene: NA
J gene: TRBJ1-6
V gene: TRBV2
clone size: few
CDR3 DNA: TGTGCCAGCTCTAGCCGGACAGCGGCAAATTCACCCCTCCACTTT
CDR3 protein: CASSSRTAANSPLHF

D gene: TRBD1
J gene: TRBJ1-6
V gene: TRBV19
clone size: NA
CDR3 DNA: TGTGCCAGTAGCTCACAGGGGTGGCCCCTCCACTTT
CDR3 protein: CASSSQGWPLHF

D gene: NA
J gene: TRBJ2-3
V gene: TRBV7-2
clone size: NA
CDR3 DNA: TGTGCCAGCAGCTTAGGCCTGGGAACGGGGGCAGATACGCAGTATTTT
CDR3 protein: CASSLGLGTGADTQYF

D gene: NA
J gene: TRBJ2-2
V gene: TRBV7-9
clone size: NA
CDR3 DNA: TGTGCCAGCAGCTTCTCTAGCCGGGCCGGGGAGCTGTTTTTT
CDR3 protein: CASSFSSRAGELFF

D gene: TRBD1
J gene: TRBJ1-2
V gene: TRBV2
clone size: NA
CDR3 DNA: TGTGCCAGCAGCGGGACAGAGGACTATGGCTACACCTTC
CDR3 protein: CASSGTEDYGYTF

D gene: NA
J gene: TRBJ1-2
V gene: TRBV14
clone size: NA
CDR3 DNA: TGTGCCAGCAGTGATAAGGGGGTAGTCTATGGCTACACCTTC
CDR3 protein: CASSDKGVVYGYTF